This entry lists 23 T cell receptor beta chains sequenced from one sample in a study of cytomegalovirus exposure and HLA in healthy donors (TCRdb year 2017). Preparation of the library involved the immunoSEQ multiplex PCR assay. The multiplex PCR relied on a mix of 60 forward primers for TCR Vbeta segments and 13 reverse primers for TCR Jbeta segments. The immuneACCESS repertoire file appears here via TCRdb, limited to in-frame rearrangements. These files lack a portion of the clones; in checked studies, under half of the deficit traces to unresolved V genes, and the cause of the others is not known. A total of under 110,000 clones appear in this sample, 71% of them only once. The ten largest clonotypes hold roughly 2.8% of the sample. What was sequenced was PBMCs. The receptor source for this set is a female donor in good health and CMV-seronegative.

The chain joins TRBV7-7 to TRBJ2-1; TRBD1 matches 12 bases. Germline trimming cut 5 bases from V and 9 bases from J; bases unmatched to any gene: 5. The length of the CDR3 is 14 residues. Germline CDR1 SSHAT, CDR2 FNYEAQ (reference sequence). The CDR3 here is CASSAGQGAGEQFF. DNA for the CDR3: TGTGCCAGCAGCGCGGGACAGGGGGCTGGTGAGCAGTTCTTC.

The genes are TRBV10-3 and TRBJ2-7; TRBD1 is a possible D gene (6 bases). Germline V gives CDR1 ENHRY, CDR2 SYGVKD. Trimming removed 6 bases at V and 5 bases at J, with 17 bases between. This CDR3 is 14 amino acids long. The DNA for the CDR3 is TGTGCCATCAGCCCAGGCAGGGGACGTAACGAGCAGTACTTC. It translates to CAISPGRGRNEQYF.

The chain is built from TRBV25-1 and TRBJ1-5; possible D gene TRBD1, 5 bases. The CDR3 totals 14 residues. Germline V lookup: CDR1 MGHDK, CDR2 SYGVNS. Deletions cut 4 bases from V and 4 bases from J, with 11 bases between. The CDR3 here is CASSADRENQPQHF. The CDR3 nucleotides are TGTGCCAGCAGTGCCGACAGAGAGAATCAGCCCCAGCATTTT.

The CDR3 is CASSWEQGANYGYTF. CDR3 DNA sequence: TGCGCCAGCAGCTGGGAACAGGGAGCTAACTATGGCTACACCTTC. V is TRBV5-1 and J is TRBJ1-2, with a tentative D call TRBD1 (6 bases). Germline V gene lookup returns CDR1 SGHRS and CDR2 YFSETQ. The CDR3 extends over 15 amino acids. V lost 3 bases to trimming and J lost 0 bases, with 12 bases between them. Looking up the rest from reference TRBV5-1 and TRBJ1-2 gives the full variable domain: KAGVTQTPRYLIKTRGQQVTLSCSPISGHRSVSWYQQTPGQGLQFLFEYFSETQRNKGNFPGRFSGRQFSNSRSEMNVSTLELGDSALYLCASSWEQGANYGYTFGSGTRLTVV.

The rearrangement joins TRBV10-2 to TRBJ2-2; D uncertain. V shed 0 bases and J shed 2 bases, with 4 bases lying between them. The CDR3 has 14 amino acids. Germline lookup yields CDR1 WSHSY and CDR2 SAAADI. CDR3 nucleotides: TGCGCCAGCAGTGAGTCCGGTAACACCGGGGAGCTGTTTTTT. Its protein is CASSESGNTGELFF.

In DNA form, the CDR3 reads TGCAGCGTTGAATGGGACAGTCGTCCAGATACGCAGTATTTT. Its translation is CSVEWDSRPDTQYF. This chain connects TRBV29-1 to TRBJ2-3; 7 positions agree with TRBD1. V was clipped by 2 bases and J by 4 bases; unmatched bases: 6. CDR3 length equals 14 residues. Per the germline V gene, CDR1 is SQVTM and CDR2 is ANQGSEA.

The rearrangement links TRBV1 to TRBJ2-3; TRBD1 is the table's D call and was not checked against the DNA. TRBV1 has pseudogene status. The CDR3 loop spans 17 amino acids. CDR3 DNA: TGCACCAGCAGCCGACCAGAAGGGACAGCTAGCACAGATACGCAGTATTTT. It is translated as CTSSRPEGTASTDTQYF.

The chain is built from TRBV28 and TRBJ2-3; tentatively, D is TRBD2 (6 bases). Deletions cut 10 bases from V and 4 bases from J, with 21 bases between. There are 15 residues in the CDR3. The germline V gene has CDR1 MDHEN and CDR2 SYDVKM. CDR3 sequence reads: CATTGVAGWADTQYF. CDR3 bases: TGTGCCACCACGGGGGTTGCAGGGTGGGCAGATACGCAGTATTTT.

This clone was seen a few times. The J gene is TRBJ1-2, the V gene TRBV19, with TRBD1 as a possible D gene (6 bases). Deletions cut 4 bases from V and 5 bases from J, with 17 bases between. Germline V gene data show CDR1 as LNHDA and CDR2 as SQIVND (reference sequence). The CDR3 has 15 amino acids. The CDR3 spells CASSSQTGTSYGYTF. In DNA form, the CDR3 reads TGTGCCAGTAGTAGCCAAACCGGGACAAGTTATGGCTACACCTTC.

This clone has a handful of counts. CDR3 sequence (DNA): TGTGCCACAGGGGGGTACCCCTACGAGCAGTACTTC. Its protein is CATGGYPYEQYF. This rearrangement joins TRBV2 to TRBJ2-7; possible D gene TRBD1, 7 bases. Germline V gene lookup returns CDR1 SNHLY and CDR2 FYNNEI. This CDR3 has 12 amino acids. V was shortened by 10 bases and J by 2 bases, with 12 bases between the two germline ends.

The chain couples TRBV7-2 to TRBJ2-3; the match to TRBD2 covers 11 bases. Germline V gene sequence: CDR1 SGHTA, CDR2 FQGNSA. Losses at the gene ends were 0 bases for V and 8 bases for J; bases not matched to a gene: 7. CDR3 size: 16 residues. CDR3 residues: CASSLAIAGGGGTQYF. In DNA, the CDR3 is TGTGCCAGCAGCTTAGCTATAGCGGGAGGGGGGGGTACGCAGTATTTT. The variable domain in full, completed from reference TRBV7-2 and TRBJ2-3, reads GAGVSQSPSNKVTEKGKDVELRCDPISGHTALYWYRQSLGQGLEFLIYFQGNSAPDKSGLPSDRFSAERTGGSVSTLTIQRTQQEDSAVYLCASSLAIAGGGGTQYFGPGTRLTVL.

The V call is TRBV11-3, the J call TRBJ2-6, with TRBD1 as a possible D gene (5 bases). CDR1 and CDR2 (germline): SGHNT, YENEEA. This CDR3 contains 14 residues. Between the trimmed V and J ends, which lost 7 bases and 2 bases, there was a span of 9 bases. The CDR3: CASIQGPGANVLTF. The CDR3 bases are TGTGCCAGCATCCAGGGTCCTGGGGCCAACGTCCTGACTTTC.

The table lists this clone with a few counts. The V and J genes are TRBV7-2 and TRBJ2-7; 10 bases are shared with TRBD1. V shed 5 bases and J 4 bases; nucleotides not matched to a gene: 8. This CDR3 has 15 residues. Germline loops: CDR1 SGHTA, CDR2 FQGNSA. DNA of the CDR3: TGTGCCAGCAGCCGCCAGGGACAGGGGAATTACGAGCAGTACTTC. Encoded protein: CASSRQGQGNYEQYF.

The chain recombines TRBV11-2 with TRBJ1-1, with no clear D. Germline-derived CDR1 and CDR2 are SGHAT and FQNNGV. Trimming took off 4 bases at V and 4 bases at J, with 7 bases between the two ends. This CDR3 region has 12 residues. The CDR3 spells CASSYSSTEAFF. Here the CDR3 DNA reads TGTGCCAGCAGCTACAGTTCCACTGAAGCTTTCTTT.

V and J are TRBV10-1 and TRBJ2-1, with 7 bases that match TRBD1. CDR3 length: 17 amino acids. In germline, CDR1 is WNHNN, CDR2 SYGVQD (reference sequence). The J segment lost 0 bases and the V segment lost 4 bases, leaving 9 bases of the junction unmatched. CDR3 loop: CASSVDREYGSYNEQFF. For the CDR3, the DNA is TGCGCCAGCAGTGTCGACAGGGAATATGGCTCCTACAATGAGCAGTTCTTC.

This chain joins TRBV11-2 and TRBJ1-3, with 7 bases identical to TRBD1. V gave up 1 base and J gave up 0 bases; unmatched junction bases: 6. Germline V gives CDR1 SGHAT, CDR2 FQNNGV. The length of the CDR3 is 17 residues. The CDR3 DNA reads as TGTGCCAGCAGCTTAGTTAGGGACAGCACCTCTGGAAACACCATATATTTT. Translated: CASSLVRDSTSGNTIYF.

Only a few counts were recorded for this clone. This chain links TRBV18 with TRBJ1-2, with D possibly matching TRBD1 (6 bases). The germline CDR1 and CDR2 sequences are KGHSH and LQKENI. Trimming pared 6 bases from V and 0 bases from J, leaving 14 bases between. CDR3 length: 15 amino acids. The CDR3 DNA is TGTGCCAGCTCCCTGGACAGAATGACTAACTATGGCTACACCTTC. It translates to CASSLDRMTNYGYTF.

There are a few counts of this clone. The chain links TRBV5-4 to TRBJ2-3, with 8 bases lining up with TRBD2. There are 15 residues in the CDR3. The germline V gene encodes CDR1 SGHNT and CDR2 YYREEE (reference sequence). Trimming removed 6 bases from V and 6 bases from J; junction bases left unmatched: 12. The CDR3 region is CASTIAGPGEDTQYF. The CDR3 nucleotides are TGTGCCAGCACCATAGCGGGACCCGGCGAGGATACGCAGTATTTT.

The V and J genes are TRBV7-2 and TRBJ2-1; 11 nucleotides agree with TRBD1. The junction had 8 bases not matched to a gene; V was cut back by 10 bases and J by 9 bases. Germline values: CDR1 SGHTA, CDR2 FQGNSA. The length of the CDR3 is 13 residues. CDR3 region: CATAGQGGSEQFF. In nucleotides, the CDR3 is TGTGCCACAGCGGGACAGGGGGGCAGTGAGCAGTTCTTC.

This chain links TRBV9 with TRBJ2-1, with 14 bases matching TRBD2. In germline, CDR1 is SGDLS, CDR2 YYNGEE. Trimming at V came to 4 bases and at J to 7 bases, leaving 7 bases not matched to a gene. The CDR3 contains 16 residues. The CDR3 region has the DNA TGTGCCAGCAGCCCTGGGACTAGCGGGAGTATAAATGAGCAGTTCTTC. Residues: CASSPGTSGSINEQFF. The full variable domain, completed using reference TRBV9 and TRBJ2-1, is DSGVTQTPKHLITATGQRVTLRCSPRSGDLSVYWYQQSLDQGLQFLIQYYNGEERAKGNILERFSAQQFPDLHSELNLSSLELGDSALYFCASSPGTSGSINEQFFGPGTRLTVL.

The CDR3 sequence: CASWDYKTSTDTQYF. CDR3 coding DNA: TGTGCCAGCTGGGACTACAAAACTAGCACAGATACGCAGTATTTT. The chain recombines TRBV7-9 with TRBJ2-3; 7 nucleotides line up with TRBD2. The J segment lost 0 bases and the V segment lost 8 bases, leaving 8 bases of the junction unmatched. This CDR3 is built from 15 residues. Germline V lookup: CDR1 SEHNR, CDR2 FQNEAQ (reference sequence).

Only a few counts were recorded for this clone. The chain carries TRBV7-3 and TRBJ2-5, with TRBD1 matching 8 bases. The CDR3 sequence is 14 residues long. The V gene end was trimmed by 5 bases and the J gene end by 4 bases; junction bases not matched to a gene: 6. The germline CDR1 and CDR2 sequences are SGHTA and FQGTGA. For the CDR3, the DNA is TGTGCCAGCAGCCCGGACAGGGAGGTAGAGACCCAGTACTTC. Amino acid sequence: CASSPDREVETQYF. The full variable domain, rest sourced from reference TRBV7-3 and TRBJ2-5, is GAGVSQTPSNKVTEKGKYVELRCDPISGHTALYWYRQSLGQGPEFLIYFQGTGAADDSGLPNDRFFAVRPEGSVSTLKIQRTERGDSAVYLCASSPDREVETQYFGPGTRLLVL.

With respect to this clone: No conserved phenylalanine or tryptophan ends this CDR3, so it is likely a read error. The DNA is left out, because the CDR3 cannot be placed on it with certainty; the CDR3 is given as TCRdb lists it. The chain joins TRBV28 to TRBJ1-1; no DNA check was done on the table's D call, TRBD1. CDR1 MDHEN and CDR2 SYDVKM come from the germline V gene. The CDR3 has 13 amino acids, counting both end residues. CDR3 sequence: CASSLYGDKGDLV.